This passage covers 21 T cell receptor beta chains from one sample sequenced in a study of cytomegalovirus exposure and HLA in healthy donors (dated by TCRdb to the late 2010s). The library was built by means of the immunoSEQ multiplex PCR assay. For the multiplex PCR, a mixture combining 60 forward primers for TCR Vbeta segments and 13 reverse primers for TCR Jbeta segments was used. TCRdb carries this immuneACCESS record with in-frame sequences only. Its versions omit some clonotypes, under half of them owing to an unresolved V gene in the studies checked, with the rest unexplained. This sample's records show about 48,000 clones. The leading ten clones occupy about 1% of the sample. Sequencing was performed on PBMCs. These TCRs come from a woman aged 40 to 50 in good health and CMV-seronegative.

This chain joins TRBV7-8 and TRBJ2-5; possibly TRBD1 for D (6 bases). Germline V gives CDR1 SGHVS, CDR2 FQNEAQ. V shed 2 bases and J shed 2 bases, with 9 bases lying between them. The CDR3 length is 14 residues. The CDR3 here is CASSLQGLQETQYF. The CDR3 DNA sequence: TGTGCCAGCAGCTTACAGGGGCTACAAGAGACCCAGTACTTC. The whole variable domain, remainder taken from reference TRBV7-8 and TRBJ2-5, is GAGVSQSPRYKVAKRGQDVALRCDPISGHVSLFWYQQALGQGPEFLTYFQNEAQLDKSGLPSDRFFAERPEGSVSTLKIQRTQQEDSAVYLCASSLQGLQETQYFGPGTRLLVL.

The V gene is TRBV27, the J gene TRBJ2-7; D possibly corresponds to TRBD1 (5 bases). The CDR3 runs to 12 residues. The V gene lost 11 bases and the J gene lost 2 bases, with 13 bases spanning the gap. Germline assignment: CDR1 MNHEY and CDR2 SMNVEV (reference sequence). This chain's CDR3 is CAFRQYPYEQYF. The CDR3 region has the DNA TGTGCCTTTCGACAGTATCCCTACGAGCAGTACTTC.

The chain joins TRBV6-5 to TRBJ2-5; 7 bases align to TRBD1. The DNA end is more similar to TRBJ2-7, so the J call may be wrong. Germline-derived CDR1 and CDR2 are MNHEY and SVGAGI. The CDR3 runs 11 residues. In nucleotides, the CDR3 is TGTGCCAGCAGCGGGACAGACGAGCAGTACTTC. This codes for CASSGTDEQYF.

CDR3 DNA sequence: TGTGCCAGCAGAGAAAGCACCAAAAACATTCAGTACTTC. This encodes CASRESTKNIQYF. The V gene is TRBV6-1, the J gene TRBJ2-4; D not certain. Germline-derived CDR1 and CDR2 are MNHNS and SASEGT. The CDR3 consists of 13 residues. The V gene lost 6 bases and the J gene lost 2 bases, with 8 bases spanning the gap.

This rearrangement joins TRBV7-7 to TRBJ1-5; D unresolved. Germline V CDR1 and CDR2: SSHAT, FNYEAQ (reference sequence). This CDR3 comprises 15 residues. Trimming took 1 base from V and 0 from J, leaving 7 bases between them. CDR3 nucleotides: TGTGCCAGCAGCTTAGACAGATTTAGCAATCAGCCCCAGCATTTT. Translation: CASSLDRFSNQPQHF.

Concerning this clone itself: Other DNA variants within this sample encode the same CDR3. The chain uses TRBV4-1 and TRBJ2-7, with 13 bases fitting TRBD2. V lost 4 bases, J lost 2 bases, and 2 bases stayed unmatched. Germline CDR1 MGHRA, CDR2 YSYEKL. The CDR3 covers 15 residues. DNA for the CDR3: TGCGCCAGCAGCCCCGGACTAGCGGGGGCCTACGAGCAGTACTTC. The encoded protein is CASSPGLAGAYEQYF.

The gene calls are TRBV7-2 and TRBJ2-1; a weak D match, TRBD2 (6 bases). This CDR3 has 15 amino acids. Trimming took off 5 bases at V and 2 bases at J, with 13 bases between the two ends. From germline, CDR1 is SGHTA and CDR2 FQGNSA. CDR3 in amino acids: CASSQPGSTYNEQFF. DNA for the CDR3: TGTGCCAGCAGCCAGCCCGGGAGTACCTACAATGAGCAGTTCTTC.

The chain uses TRBV6-5 and TRBJ2-5, with 8 bases matching TRBD1. Germline-derived CDR1 and CDR2 are MNHEY and SVGAGI. This CDR3 contains 16 residues. Unmatched junction bases numbered 8, after V lost 4 bases and J lost 1 base. The chain's CDR3 is CASSSDREAAQETQYF. CDR3 sequence (DNA): TGTGCCAGCAGTTCGGACAGGGAGGCCGCCCAAGAGACCCAGTACTTC.

The J gene is TRBJ2-7, the V gene TRBV4-1; 11 bases match TRBD2. J gave up 2 bases and V 1 base, and 10 bases lay outside the gene matches. The germline V gene encodes CDR1 MGHRA and CDR2 YSYEKL. The CDR3 totals 18 residues. The chain's CDR3 is CASSQGWLAGGSAYEQYF. Here the CDR3 DNA reads TGCGCCAGCAGCCAAGGGTGGTTAGCGGGAGGGAGCGCCTACGAGCAGTACTTC.

V is TRBV4-1 and J is TRBJ1-5; D gene unclear. The CDR3 loop spans 16 amino acids. Germline-derived CDR1 and CDR2 are MGHRA and YSYEKL. V lost 0 bases to trimming and J lost 0 bases, with 9 bases between them. CDR3 protein: CASSQEWAYSNQPQHF. The CDR3 nucleotides are TGCGCCAGCAGCCAAGAGTGGGCCTATAGCAATCAGCCCCAGCATTTT.

This chain connects TRBV27 to TRBJ2-7, with 10 positions matching TRBD1. CDR3 length equals 14 residues. CDR1 and CDR2 (germline): MNHEY, SMNVEV (reference sequence). Trimming at V came to 3 bases and at J to 5 bases, leaving 4 bases not matched to a gene. This CDR3 reads CASSFRDRGHEQYF. As DNA, the CDR3 is TGTGCCAGCAGTTTCCGGGACAGGGGCCACGAGCAGTACTTC.

With respect to this clone: The sample contains more than one DNA sequence encoding this CDR3. V is TRBV18 and J is TRBJ2-7; 11 nucleotides agree with TRBD1. V lost 3 bases to trimming and J lost 3 bases; unmatched junction nucleotides: 1. Germline loops: CDR1 KGHSH, CDR2 LQKENI. There are 14 residues in the CDR3. The CDR3 DNA reads as TGTGCCAGCTCACCCGGGACAGGGGGCTACGAGCAGTACTTC. It codes for CASSPGTGGYEQYF.

The chain couples TRBV28 to TRBJ2-7, with 7 bases aligning to TRBD1. Trimming removed 7 bases from V and 2 bases from J; junction bases left unmatched: 8. The CDR3 has 14 amino acids. Germline V gives CDR1 MDHEN, CDR2 SYDVKM. The CDR3 region is CASISGQSTYEQYF. The DNA for the CDR3 is TGTGCCAGCATTTCGGGACAGTCCACCTACGAGCAGTACTTC. Based on the CDR3 plus reference TRBV28 and TRBJ2-7, the full variable domain is DVKVTQSSRYLVKRTGEKVFLECVQDMDHENMFWYRQDPGLGLRLIYFSYDVKMKEKGDIPEGYSVSREKKERFSLILESASTNQTSMYLCASISGQSTYEQYFGPGTRLTVT.

The gene calls are TRBV28 and TRBJ1-2; D is unresolved. The V gene's germline CDR1 is MDHEN and CDR2 SYDVKM. The CDR3 has 14 amino acids. Trimming pared 2 bases from V and 6 bases from J, leaving 13 bases between. The CDR3 here is CASSLEDRVDGYTF. The CDR3 region has the DNA TGTGCCAGCAGTTTAGAGGATCGTGTGGATGGCTACACCTTC.

The rearrangement joins TRBV7-2 to TRBJ1-4; TRBD1 matches at 12 bases. This CDR3 comprises 18 residues. The trim removed 0 bases at V and 7 bases at J, leaving 9 bases unmatched. Germline values: CDR1 SGHTA, CDR2 FQGNSA. The CDR3 bases are TGTGCCAGCAGCTTAGCAAGGGACAGGGGGCGTCGAGGTGAAAAACTGTTTTTT. Translation: CASSLARDRGRRGEKLFF.

This chain joins TRBV5-1 and TRBJ2-3, with 11 bases aligning to TRBD2. The CDR3 consists of 15 residues. Unmatched junction bases numbered 8, after V lost 6 bases and J lost 5 bases. Germline V gene sequence: CDR1 SGHRS, CDR2 YFSETQ. CDR3 residues: CASTLLAGELDTQYF. The CDR3 DNA reads TGCGCCAGCACCCTACTAGCGGGAGAGCTAGATACGCAGTATTTT.

CDR3 nucleotide sequence: TGCGCCAGCAGCCACTGGGGAGGGGACGCGAACACCGGGGAGCTGTTTTTT. Amino acids: CASSHWGGDANTGELFF. V gene TRBV4-3 combines with J gene TRBJ2-2; 7 nucleotides line up with TRBD2. The CDR3 loop spans 17 amino acids. In germline, CDR1 is LGHNA, CDR2 YSLEER. V lost 3 bases, J lost 0 bases, and 7 bases stayed unmatched.

V usage is TRBV7-8 and J usage is TRBJ1-1; 9 bases match TRBD1. The V and J ends lost 6 bases and 0 bases, in that order; junction bases with no gene match: 11. The CDR3 length is 17 residues. Germline V gene data show CDR1 as SGHVS and CDR2 as FQNEAQ. In DNA, the CDR3 is TGTGCCAGCAGTCACTACAGGGGGCGAACCATGAACACTGAAGCTTTCTTT. It codes for CASSHYRGRTMNTEAFF.

The J gene is TRBJ1-1, the V gene TRBV18, with D uncertain. The CDR3 runs 13 residues. Germline V gene sequence: CDR1 KGHSH, CDR2 LQKENI. V shed 2 bases and J shed 9 bases, with 13 bases lying between them. CDR3 sequence: CASSPTRERQAFF. The CDR3 DNA reads as TGTGCCAGCTCACCAACAAGGGAGCGTCAAGCTTTCTTT.

DNA of the CDR3: TGTGCCAGCAGCGTAGGGACAGGGAAAAACATTCAGTACTTC. Protein: CASSVGTGKNIQYF. The chain uses TRBV9 and TRBJ2-4; 8 nucleotides agree with TRBD1. V was clipped by 0 bases and J by 4 bases; unmatched bases: 0. Germline CDR1 is SGDLS and CDR2 is YYNGEE. The CDR3 extends over 14 amino acids.

V and J are TRBV5-1 and TRBJ1-2; the D gene is possibly TRBD1 (5 bases). Germline lookup yields CDR1 SGHRS and CDR2 YFSETQ. This CDR3 spans 14 amino acids. The V gene lost 0 bases and the J gene lost 2 bases, with 8 bases spanning the gap. The CDR3 protein is CASSLGGENYGYTF. The CDR3 DNA reads as TGCGCCAGCAGCTTGGGGGGGGAGAACTATGGCTACACCTTC.